A selection of T cell receptor beta chains follows, all from one sample in a study of Ad26.COV2.S vaccination and SARS-CoV-2 variants. Sequenced by immunoSEQ multiplex PCR; TCRdb stores in-frame clones only, minus some. The profile shows about 480,000 clones, roughly 89% of them singletons. The specimen was peripheral blood, collected in a trial of Ad26.COV2.S vaccine versus placebo. The receptors stem from a person between 18 and 59 years old who received the Ad26.COV2.S COVID-19 vaccine or a placebo. CDR3s include the opening cysteine and the closing phenylalanine or tryptophan. Fields, in order: CDR3 protein, CDR3 DNA, J gene, clone size, V gene, D gene. D genes are given only for firm matches. The listing skips clone size in some rows; elsewhere it reads once, few, many or a size class.

CDR3: CASSVPGTSGNEQFF
DNA: TGTGCCAGCAGCGTGCCCGGGACTAGCGGCAATGAGCAGTTCTTC
J: TRBJ2-1
size: NA
V: TRBV5-5
D: TRBD2

CDR3: CASSPPGFGYTF
DNA: TGTGCCAGCAGCCCTCCGGGCTTCGGCTACACCTTC
J: TRBJ1-2
size: NA
V: TRBV7-8
D: NA

CDR3: CASSPNRGGQGSNQPQHF
DNA: TGTGCCAGCTCACCCAACCGGGGGGGGCAGGGGAGCAATCAGCCCCAGCATTTT
J: TRBJ1-5
size: NA
V: TRBV18
D: NA

CDR3: CSVGAGVRTGELFF
DNA: TGCAGCGTAGGAGCGGGAGTACGCACCGGGGAGCTGTTTTTT
J: TRBJ2-2
size: NA
V: TRBV29-1
D: TRBD2

CDR3: CASGKGPSYEQYF
DNA: TGTGCCAGCGGTAAGGGCCCCAGCTACGAGCAGTACTTC
J: TRBJ2-7
size: NA
V: TRBV6-5
D: NA

CDR3: CAFDRANTGELFF
DNA: TGTGCCTTTGACAGGGCGAACACCGGGGAGCTGTTTTTT
J: TRBJ2-2
size: NA
V: TRBV30
D: TRBD1

CDR3: CASRTPGPLANVLTF
DNA: TGTGCCAGCAGAACTCCCGGGCCCTTGGCCAACGTCCTGACTTTC
J: TRBJ2-6
size: once
V: TRBV28
D: NA

CDR3: CATLQYTGTSGIGEQFF
DNA: TGTGCCACCCTGCAATATACCGGGACTAGCGGGATCGGTGAGCAGTTCTTC
J: TRBJ2-1
size: once
V: TRBV5-8
D: TRBD2

CDR3: CASSAGQKNIQYF
DNA: TGTGCCAGCAGCGCGGGACAGAAAAACATTCAGTACTTC
J: TRBJ2-4
size: NA
V: TRBV7-2
D: NA

CDR3: CASRIGTRGEQYF
DNA: TGTGCCAGTCGTATCGGGACACGCGGGGAGCAGTACTTC
J: TRBJ2-7
size: NA
V: TRBV2
D: NA

CDR3: CASAFSSGANVLTF
DNA: TGTGCCAGCGCGTTCAGCTCTGGGGCCAACGTCCTGACTTTC
J: TRBJ2-6
size: NA
V: TRBV21-1
D: NA

CDR3: CASRGQGSMTNEKLFF
DNA: TGTGCCAGTAGAGGACAGGGGAGTATGACTAATGAAAAACTGTTTTTT
J: TRBJ1-4
size: NA
V: TRBV19
D: TRBD1

CDR3: CASSDGQGNEQFF
DNA: TGTGCCAGCAGTGACGGTCAGGGCAATGAGCAGTTCTTC
J: TRBJ2-1
size: NA
V: TRBV6-1
D: NA

CDR3: CASKGSRQAGEQYF
DNA: TGTGCCAGCAAAGGGTCCCGACAGGCGGGCGAGCAGTACTTC
J: TRBJ2-7
size: many
V: TRBV27
D: NA

CDR3: CASSNRGRGDTQYF
DNA: TGTGCCAGCAGTAACAGGGGGCGAGGAGATACGCAGTATTTT
J: TRBJ2-3
size: once
V: TRBV25-1
D: TRBD1

CDR3: CASSPELERGGELFF
DNA: TGTGCCAGCAGCCCCGAGCTAGAAAGGGGCGGGGAGCTGTTTTTT
J: TRBJ2-2
size: NA
V: TRBV7-3
D: NA

CDR3: CASSFSDGTYEQYF
DNA: TGTGCCAGCAGCTTTTCGGACGGAACCTACGAGCAGTACTTC
J: TRBJ2-7
size: few
V: TRBV7-9
D: NA

CDR3: CASISGRVSGNTIYF
DNA: TGTGCCAGCATATCGGGACGGGTCTCTGGAAACACCATATATTTT
J: TRBJ1-3
size: NA
V: TRBV9
D: NA

CDR3: CASSIGTGSRTEAFF
DNA: TGTGCCAGCAGCATAGGGACAGGTAGTCGGACTGAAGCTTTCTTT
J: TRBJ1-1
size: NA
V: TRBV11-2
D: TRBD1

CDR3: CASSPRSGRVGNEQFF
DNA: TGTGCCAGCAGCCCGCGAAGCGGGAGGGTTGGCAATGAGCAGTTCTTC
J: TRBJ2-1
size: NA
V: TRBV7-3
D: TRBD2

CDR3: CASSQGARPQHF
DNA: TGTGCCAGCAGCCAGGGGGCCAGGCCTCAACATTTT
J: TRBJ1-5
size: NA
V: TRBV7-2
D: TRBD1

CDR3: CASSDRGPGETQYF
DNA: TGTGCCAGCAGTGATCGGGGGCCGGGAGAGACCCAGTACTTC
J: TRBJ2-5
size: NA
V: TRBV6-1
D: NA

CDR3: CATQGGPGDTQYF
DNA: TGTGCCACCCAGGGGGGACCTGGCGATACGCAGTATTTT
J: TRBJ2-3
size: NA
V: TRBV10-3
D: NA

CDR3: CASSVEAGNTIYF
DNA: TGTGCCAGCAGCGTAGAGGCCGGGAACACCATATATTTT
J: TRBJ1-3
size: NA
V: TRBV9
D: NA

CDR3: CASSSIPTTSTDTQYF
DNA: TGCGCCAGCAGCTCCATCCCGACGACTAGCACAGATACGCAGTATTTT
J: TRBJ2-3
size: NA
V: TRBV5-1
D: NA

CDR3: CASSLAEDPGELFF
DNA: TGTGCCAGCAGCTTAGCAGAGGACCCCGGGGAGCTGTTTTTT
J: TRBJ2-2
size: NA
V: TRBV7-9
D: NA

CDR3: CASSVDGRGTYEQYF
DNA: TGTGCCAGCAGCGTAGACGGGAGGGGGACCTACGAGCAGTACTTC
J: TRBJ2-7
size: NA
V: TRBV9
D: TRBD2

CDR3: CASSPATYEQYF
DNA: TGTGCCAGCAGCCCCGCGACGTACGAGCAGTACTTC
J: TRBJ2-7
size: NA
V: TRBV7-2
D: NA

CDR3: CASKSLMTGSQNNEQFF
DNA: TGCGCCAGCAAGTCCCTAATGACAGGGTCCCAAAACAATGAGCAGTTCTTC
J: TRBJ2-1
size: NA
V: TRBV5-1
D: TRBD1

CDR3: CASSVGGRETYEQYF
DNA: TGTGCCAGCAGCGTAGGTGGACGGGAAACCTACGAGCAGTACTTC
J: TRBJ2-7
size: NA
V: TRBV9
D: NA

CDR3: CASSQEVPGPLGGTDTQYF
DNA: TGTGCCAGCAGCCAAGAAGTTCCCGGGCCCTTAGGAGGCACAGATACGCAGTATTTT
J: TRBJ2-3
size: NA
V: TRBV4-2
D: NA

CDR3: CSGGRVADTQYF
DNA: TGCAGCGGGGGTAGAGTAGCGGATACGCAGTATTTT
J: TRBJ2-3
size: NA
V: TRBV29-1
D: NA

CDR3: CASSQRPVVTGDPIPEQYF
DNA: TGTGCCAGCAGCCAGCGCCCCGTTGTTACGGGAGACCCAATTCCGGAGCAGTACTTC
J: TRBJ2-7
size: NA
V: TRBV14
D: NA

CDR3: CASSQEGTSGYNEQFF
DNA: TGTGCCAGCAGCCAAGAAGGCACTAGCGGTTACAATGAGCAGTTCTTC
J: TRBJ2-1
size: NA
V: TRBV4-2
D: TRBD2